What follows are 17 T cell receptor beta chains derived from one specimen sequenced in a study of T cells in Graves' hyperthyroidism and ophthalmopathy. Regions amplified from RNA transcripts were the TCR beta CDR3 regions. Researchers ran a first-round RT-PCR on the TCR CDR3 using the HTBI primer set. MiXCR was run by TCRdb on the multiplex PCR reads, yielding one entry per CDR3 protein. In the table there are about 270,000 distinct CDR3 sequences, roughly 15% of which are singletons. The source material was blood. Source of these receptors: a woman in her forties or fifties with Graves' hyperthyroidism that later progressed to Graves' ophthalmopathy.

CDR3: CASSLGAGKGQPTYGYTF. The CDR3, as DNA: TGTGCCAGCAGCTTAGGGGCTGGGAAGGGACAACCGACCTATGGCTACACCTTC. The chain uses TRBV7-8 and TRBJ1-2; a weak D match, TRBD1 (6 bases). Germline V lookup: CDR1 SGHVS, CDR2 FQNEAQ. This CDR3 is 18 amino acids long. Between the trimmed V and J ends, which lost 1 base and 4 bases, there was a span of 22 bases.

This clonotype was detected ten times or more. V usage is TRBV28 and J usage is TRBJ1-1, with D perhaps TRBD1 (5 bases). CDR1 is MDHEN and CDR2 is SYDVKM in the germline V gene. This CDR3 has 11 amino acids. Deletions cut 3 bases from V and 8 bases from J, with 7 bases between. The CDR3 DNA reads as TGTGCCAGCAGTTTCCGACAGGAAGCTTTCTTT. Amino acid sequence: CASSFRQEAFF.

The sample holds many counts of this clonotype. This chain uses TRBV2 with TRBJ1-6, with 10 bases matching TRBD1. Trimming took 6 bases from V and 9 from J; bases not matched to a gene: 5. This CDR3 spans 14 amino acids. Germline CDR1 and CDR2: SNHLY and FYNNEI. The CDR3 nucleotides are TGTGCCAGCAGCCAGACAGGGGGCAGTTCACCCCTCCACTTT. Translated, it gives CASSQTGGSSPLHF.

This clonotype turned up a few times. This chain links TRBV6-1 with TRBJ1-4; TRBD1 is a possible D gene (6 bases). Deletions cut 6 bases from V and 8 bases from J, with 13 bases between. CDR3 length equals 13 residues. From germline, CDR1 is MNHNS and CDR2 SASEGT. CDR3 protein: CASRRQGQEKLFF. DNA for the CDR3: TGTGCCAGCAGAAGGCAGGGACAAGAAAAACTGTTTTTT.

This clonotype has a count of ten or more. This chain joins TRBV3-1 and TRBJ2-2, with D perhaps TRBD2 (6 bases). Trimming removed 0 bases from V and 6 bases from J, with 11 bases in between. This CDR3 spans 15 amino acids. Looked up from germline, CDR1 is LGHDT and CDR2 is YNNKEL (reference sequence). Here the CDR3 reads CASSQDRGYAGELFF. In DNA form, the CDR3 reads TGTGCCAGCAGCCAAGATCGGGGGTACGCCGGGGAGCTGTTTTTT.

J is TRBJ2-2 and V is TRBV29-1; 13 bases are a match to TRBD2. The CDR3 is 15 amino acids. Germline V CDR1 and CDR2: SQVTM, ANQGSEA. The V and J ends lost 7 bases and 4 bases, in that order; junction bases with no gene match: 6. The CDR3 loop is CSARTSGRVTGELFF. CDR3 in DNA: TGCAGCGCCAGGACTAGCGGGAGAGTCACCGGGGAGCTGTTTTTT.

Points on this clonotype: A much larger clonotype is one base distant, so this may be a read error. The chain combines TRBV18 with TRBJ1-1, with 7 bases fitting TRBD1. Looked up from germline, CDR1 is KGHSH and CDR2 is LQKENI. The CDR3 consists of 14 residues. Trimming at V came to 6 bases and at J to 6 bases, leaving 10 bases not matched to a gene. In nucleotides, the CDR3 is TGTGCCAGCTCCCCCGCAGGGGGAAGTGCTGAAGCTTTCTTT. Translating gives CASSPAGGSAEAFF.

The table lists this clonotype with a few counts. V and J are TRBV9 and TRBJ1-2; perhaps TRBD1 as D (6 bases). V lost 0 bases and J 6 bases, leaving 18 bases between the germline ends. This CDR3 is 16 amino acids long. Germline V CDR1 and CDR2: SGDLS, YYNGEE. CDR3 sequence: CASSVVGDTSGNGYTF. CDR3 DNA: TGTGCCAGCAGCGTAGTAGGGGACACCTCTGGGAATGGCTACACCTTC.

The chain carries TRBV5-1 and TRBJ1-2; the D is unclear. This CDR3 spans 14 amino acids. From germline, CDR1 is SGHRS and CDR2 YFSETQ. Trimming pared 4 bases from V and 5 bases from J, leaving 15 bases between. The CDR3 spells CASSMDANPYGYTF. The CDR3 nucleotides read TGCGCCAGCAGCATGGATGCCAACCCATATGGCTACACCTTC. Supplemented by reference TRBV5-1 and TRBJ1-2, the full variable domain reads KAGVTQTPRYLIKTRGQQVTLSCSPISGHRSVSWYQQTPGQGLQFLFEYFSETQRNKGNFPGRFSGRQFSNSRSEMNVSTLELGDSALYLCASSMDANPYGYTFGSGTRLTVV.

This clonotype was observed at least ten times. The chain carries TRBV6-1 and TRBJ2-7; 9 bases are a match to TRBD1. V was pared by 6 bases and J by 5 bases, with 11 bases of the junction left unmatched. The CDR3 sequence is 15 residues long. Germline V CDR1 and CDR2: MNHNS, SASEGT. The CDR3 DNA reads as TGTGCCAGCAGGGAACTGGGGACAGGGCGCCACGAGCAGTACTTC. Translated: CASRELGTGRHEQYF.

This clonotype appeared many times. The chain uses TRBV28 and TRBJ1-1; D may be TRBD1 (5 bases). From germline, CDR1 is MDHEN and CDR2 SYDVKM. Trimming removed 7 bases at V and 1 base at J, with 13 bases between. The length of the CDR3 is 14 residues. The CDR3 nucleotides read TGTGCCAGCACCTGGGGGACCTCGAACACTGAAGCTTTCTTT. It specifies CASTWGTSNTEAFF.

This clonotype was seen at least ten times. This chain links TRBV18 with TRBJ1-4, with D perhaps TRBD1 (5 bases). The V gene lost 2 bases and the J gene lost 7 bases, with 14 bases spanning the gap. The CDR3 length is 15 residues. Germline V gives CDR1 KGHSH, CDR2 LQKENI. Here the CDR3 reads CASSPTPHGGEKLFF. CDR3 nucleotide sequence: TGTGCCAGCTCACCAACGCCACATGGGGGTGAAAAACTGTTTTTT.

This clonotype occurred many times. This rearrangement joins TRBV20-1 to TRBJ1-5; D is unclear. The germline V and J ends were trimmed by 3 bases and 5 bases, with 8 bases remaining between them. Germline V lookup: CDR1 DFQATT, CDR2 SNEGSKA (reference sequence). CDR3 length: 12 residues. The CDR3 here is CSASSGDQPQHF. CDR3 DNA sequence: TGCAGTGCTAGTAGCGGGGATCAGCCCCAGCATTTT.

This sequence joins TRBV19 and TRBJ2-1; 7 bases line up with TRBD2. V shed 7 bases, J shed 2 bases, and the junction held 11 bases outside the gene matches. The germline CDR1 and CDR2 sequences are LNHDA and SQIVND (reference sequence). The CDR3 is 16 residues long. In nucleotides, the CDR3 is TGTGCCAGTAATTCTCTGTGGCGGGAGACCTACAATGAGCAGTTCTTC. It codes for CASNSLWRETYNEQFF.

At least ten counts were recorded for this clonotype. The CDR3 is CASRPGLAGVWETQYF. CDR3 DNA sequence: TGTGCCAGCAGGCCGGGACTAGCGGGAGTCTGGGAGACCCAGTACTTC. The chain carries TRBV6-2 or TRBV6-3 and TRBJ2-5, with 14 bases lining up with TRBD2. With 6 bases clipped from V and 5 bases from J, the junction kept 8 bases outside the gene matches. CDR1 MNHEY and CDR2 SVGEGT come from the germline V gene. The CDR3 extends over 16 amino acids.

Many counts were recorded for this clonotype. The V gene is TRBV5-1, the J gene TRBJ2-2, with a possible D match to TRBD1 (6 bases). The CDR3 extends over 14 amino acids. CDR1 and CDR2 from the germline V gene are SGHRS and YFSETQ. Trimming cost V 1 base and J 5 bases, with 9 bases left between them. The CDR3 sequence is CASSLTGSTGELFF. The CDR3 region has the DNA TGCGCCAGCAGCTTGACAGGGTCGACCGGGGAGCTGTTTTTT.

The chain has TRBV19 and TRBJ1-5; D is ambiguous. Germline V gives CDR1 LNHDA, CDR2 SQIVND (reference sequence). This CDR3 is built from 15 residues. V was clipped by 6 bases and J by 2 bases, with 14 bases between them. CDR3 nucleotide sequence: TGTGCCAGTAGCCTTGGTCGCGCGGGCAATCAGCCCCAGCATTTT. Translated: CASSLGRAGNQPQHF. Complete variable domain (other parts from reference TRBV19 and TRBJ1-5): DGGITQSPKYLFRKEGQNVTLSCEQNLNHDAMYWYRQDPGQGLRLIYYSQIVNDFQKGDIAEGYSVSREKKESFPLTVTSAQKNPTAFYLCASSLGRAGNQPQHFGDGTRLSIL.